This T cell receptor beta chain was captured by sequencing in a study of T cell clones after liver transplantation. For the study at large: A pre-transplant mixed lymphocyte reaction with TCRbeta sequencing defined graft-donor-reactive clones followed in post-transplant blood. General study points: Graft donor-reactive T cells possibly entered the graft instead of undergoing deletion.

On this clone itself: No antigen is known for it.

The table came from immunoSEQ multiplex PCR; TCRdb's copy has only in-frame clones and leaves some out. The data hold some 59,000 clones, with about two thirds observed a single time. The CDR3 covers 12 residues. Germline-derived CDR1 and CDR2 are GTSNPN and SVGIG (reference sequence). Trimming took 0 bases from V and 3 from J, leaving 5 bases between them. The clonotype was recovered from a human donor who received a liver transplant. The source material was CD4+ T cells from blood, sampled before liver transplant. V is TRBV30 and J is TRBJ1-1; no clear D. For the CDR3, the DNA is TGTGCCTGGAGTGTGGAGGACACTGAAGCTTTCTTT. Its translation is CAWSVEDTEAFF. Together with reference TRBV30 and TRBJ1-1, the CDR3 gives the full variable domain: SQTIHQWPATLVQPVGSPLSLECTVEGTSNPNLYWYRQAAGRGLQLLFYSVGIGQISSEVPQNLSASRPQDRQFILSSKKLLLSDSGFYLCAWSVEDTEAFFGQGTRLTVV.